These 13 T cell receptor beta chains were all obtained from the same sample, sequenced in a study of blood T cell repertoires in COVID-19. Data came from immunoSEQ multiplex PCR; TCRdb stores just in-frame clones and leaves some out. This sample carries some 160,000 clones, around 85% of them seen once, and the ten largest clones take approximately 4%. Sequenced sample: peripheral blood. These receptor sequences come from a woman in her seventies with acute or convalescent COVID-19.

This rearrangement joins TRBV19 to TRBJ1-2; 9 bases match TRBD1. The CDR3 consists of 13 residues. Germline CDR1 and CDR2: LNHDA and SQIVND (reference sequence). V was clipped by 5 bases and J by 8 bases; unmatched bases: 6. The CDR3 coding sequence is TGTGCCAGTAGTCAAGGGACAGGGCTCGGCTACACCTTC. It is translated as CASSQGTGLGYTF.

The sample holds a few counts of this clone. The chain carries TRBV5-1 and TRBJ1-2; 7 bases fit TRBD1. Unmatched junction bases numbered 10, after V lost 3 bases and J lost 8 bases. CDR1 is SGHRS, CDR2 YFSETQ, per germline. This CDR3 is built from 14 residues. DNA for the CDR3: TGCGCCAGCAGCTCGACAGGGTCCGGAGAAGGCTACACCTTC. Encoded protein: CASSSTGSGEGYTF.

The chain joins TRBV24-1 to TRBJ2-3, with 7 nucleotides matching TRBD1. Unmatched junction bases numbered 12, after V lost 4 bases and J lost 6 bases. Germline values: CDR1 KGHDR, CDR2 SFDVKD. This CDR3 contains 16 residues. The DNA of the CDR3 is TGTGCCACCAGTGAGCCAGGACAGGTCTCTGAGGATACGCAGTATTTT. Its protein product is CATSEPGQVSEDTQYF.

V and J are TRBV19 and TRBJ1-3; 7 bases fit TRBD1. Germline CDR1 and CDR2: LNHDA and SQIVND (reference sequence). This CDR3 region has 15 residues. With 6 bases clipped from V and 6 bases from J, the junction kept 11 bases outside the gene matches. CDR3 protein: CASRSGQARKNTIYF. The DNA for the CDR3 is TGTGCCAGTAGATCCGGACAGGCCCGAAAAAACACCATATATTTT.

This clone was detected a few times. This rearrangement joins TRBV7-6 to TRBJ2-5, with 15 bases matching TRBD2. V was clipped by 0 bases and J by 4 bases; unmatched bases: 3. CDR1 is SGHVS and CDR2 is FNYEAQ in the germline V gene. The CDR3 has 17 amino acids. CDR3 loop: CASSLATGLAGGETQYF. In DNA form, the CDR3 reads TGTGCCAGCAGCTTAGCGACGGGACTAGCGGGAGGAGAGACCCAGTACTTC.

The chain has TRBV6-6 and TRBJ2-7; 8 nucleotides align to TRBD1. Germline V gives CDR1 MNHNY, CDR2 SVGAGI (reference sequence). CDR3 length: 14 amino acids. V was clipped by 7 bases and J by 5 bases; unmatched bases: 10. The CDR3 here is CASTTWTGSHEQYF. The CDR3 bases are TGTGCCAGCACTACCTGGACAGGGTCCCACGAGCAGTACTTC.

The rearrangement links TRBV4-3 to TRBJ1-1; D is perhaps TRBD1 (5 bases). In germline, CDR1 is LGHNA, CDR2 YSLEER. The germline V and J ends were trimmed by 2 bases and 0 bases, with 10 bases remaining between them. This CDR3 is 15 amino acids long. The CDR3 DNA follows: TGCGCCAGCAGCCAACTAGACAGCTTGAACACTGAAGCTTTCTTT. Translating gives CASSQLDSLNTEAFF.

The chain combines TRBV6-2 or TRBV6-3 with TRBJ1-1; 8 nucleotides match TRBD1. V was pared by 1 base and J by 0 bases, with 4 bases of the junction left unmatched. CDR3 length: 16 amino acids. CDR1 MNHEY and CDR2 SVGEGT come from the germline V gene. DNA of the CDR3: TGTGCCAGCAGTTACTATACAGGGGGGGTGAACACTGAAGCTTTCTTT. This sequence encodes CASSYYTGGVNTEAFF.

V usage is TRBV7-8 and J usage is TRBJ1-6, with TRBD1 matching over 9 bases. The CDR3 runs to 17 residues. Germline V lookup: CDR1 SGHVS, CDR2 FQNEAQ. Germline trimming cut 5 bases from V and 2 bases from J; bases unmatched to any gene: 7. CDR3 in amino acids: CASSGGTGRPYNSPLHF. CDR3 in DNA: TGTGCCAGCAGCGGAGGGACAGGGAGGCCCTATAATTCACCCCTCCACTTT.

V gene TRBV9 combines with J gene TRBJ2-5; 10 nucleotides agree with TRBD2. Unmatched junction bases numbered 6, after V lost 3 bases and J lost 7 bases. Germline CDR1 SGDLS, CDR2 YYNGEE. This CDR3 is built from 14 residues. CDR3 coding DNA: TGTGCCAGCAGCGCCGGGACTAGCGAGCGGACCCAGTACTTC. Its protein is CASSAGTSERTQYF.

The chain employs TRBV13 and TRBJ2-1; D unclear. The V end was cut by 5 bases, the J end by 5 bases, with 4 bases between. Germline-derived CDR1 and CDR2 are PRHDT and FYEKMQ (reference sequence). This CDR3 has 11 amino acids. The CDR3 nucleotides read TGTGCCAGCAGCCCAAACAATGAGCAGTTCTTC. Translating it yields CASSPNNEQFF.

The chain links TRBV18 to TRBJ2-1; 7 bases agree with TRBD1. Germline V lookup: CDR1 KGHSH, CDR2 LQKENI. Unmatched junction bases numbered 8, after V lost 4 bases and J lost 5 bases. The CDR3 runs 15 residues. The CDR3 sequence is CASSRTTGVNNEQFF. Here the CDR3 DNA reads TGTGCCAGCTCACGAACTACAGGGGTAAACAATGAGCAGTTCTTC.

The gene calls are TRBV5-6 and TRBJ2-7; 7 nucleotides align to TRBD1. Germline trimming cut 2 bases from V and 4 bases from J; bases unmatched to any gene: 9. The CDR3 is made up of 15 amino acids. The germline gives CDR1 SGHDT, CDR2 YYEEEE. The CDR3 nucleotides read TGTGCCAGCAGCTTCCACCCGGGACAGATTTACGAGCAGTACTTC. The encoded protein is CASSFHPGQIYEQYF. The full variable domain, in which reference TRBV5-6 and TRBJ2-7 provide the parts outside the CDR3, is DAGVTQSPTHLIKTRGQQVTLRCSPKSGHDTVSWYQQALGQGPQFIFQYYEEEERQRGNFPDRFSGHQFPNYSSELNVNALLLGDSALYLCASSFHPGQIYEQYFGPGTRLTVT.